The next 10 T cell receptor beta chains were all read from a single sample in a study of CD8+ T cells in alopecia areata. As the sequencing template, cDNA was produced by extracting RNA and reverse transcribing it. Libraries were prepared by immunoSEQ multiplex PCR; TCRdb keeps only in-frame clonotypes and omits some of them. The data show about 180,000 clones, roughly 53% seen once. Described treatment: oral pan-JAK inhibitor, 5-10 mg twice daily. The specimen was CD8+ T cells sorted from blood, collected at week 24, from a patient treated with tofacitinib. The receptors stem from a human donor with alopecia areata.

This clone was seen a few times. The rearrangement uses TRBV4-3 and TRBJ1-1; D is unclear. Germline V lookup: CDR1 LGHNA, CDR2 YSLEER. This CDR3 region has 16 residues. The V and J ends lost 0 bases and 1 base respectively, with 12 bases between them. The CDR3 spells CASSQDSVSENTEAFF. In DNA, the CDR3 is TGCGCCAGCAGCCAAGATTCTGTCAGTGAGAACACTGAAGCTTTCTTT.

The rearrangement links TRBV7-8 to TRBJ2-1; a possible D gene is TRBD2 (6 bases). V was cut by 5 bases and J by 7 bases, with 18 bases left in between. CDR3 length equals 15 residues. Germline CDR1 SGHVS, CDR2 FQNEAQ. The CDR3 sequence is CASSAGASEWNEQFF. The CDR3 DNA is TGTGCCAGCAGCGCCGGGGCTAGCGAATGGAATGAGCAGTTCTTC. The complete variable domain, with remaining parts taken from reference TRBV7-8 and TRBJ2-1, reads GAGVSQSPRYKVAKRGQDVALRCDPISGHVSLFWYQQALGQGPEFLTYFQNEAQLDKSGLPSDRFFAERPEGSVSTLKIQRTQQEDSAVYLCASSAGASEWNEQFFGPGTRLTVL.

The CDR3 protein is CASSLAGGPKDTQYF. In DNA form, the CDR3 reads TGTGCCAGCAGCTTAGCGGGGGGGCCTAAAGATACGCAGTATTTT. The gene calls are TRBV7-9 and TRBJ2-3; a possible D gene is TRBD2 (7 bases). CDR3 length equals 15 residues. Germline CDR1 and CDR2: SEHNR and FQNEAQ (reference sequence). V dropped 0 bases and J dropped 5 bases, with 12 bases sitting between them.

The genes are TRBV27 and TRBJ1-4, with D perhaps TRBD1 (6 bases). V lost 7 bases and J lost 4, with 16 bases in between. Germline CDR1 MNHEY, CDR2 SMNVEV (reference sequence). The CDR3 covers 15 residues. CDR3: CASTPSGQLNEKLFF. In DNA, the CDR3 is TGTGCCAGCACCCCGAGCGGACAGCTTAATGAAAAACTGTTTTTT.

The CDR3 nucleotides read TGTGCCATCAGTGAGTCGGCGAGGGCCGAGCAGTACTTC. This codes for CAISESARAEQYF. The chain recombines TRBV10-3 with TRBJ2-7; D may be TRBD2 (5 bases). This CDR3 contains 13 residues. CDR1 is ENHRY, CDR2 SYGVKD, per germline. V lost 0 bases and J lost 6, with 9 bases in between.

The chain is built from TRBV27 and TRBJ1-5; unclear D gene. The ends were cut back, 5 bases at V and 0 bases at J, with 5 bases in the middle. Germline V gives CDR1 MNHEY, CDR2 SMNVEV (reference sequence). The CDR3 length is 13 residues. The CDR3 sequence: CASSQNSNQPQHF. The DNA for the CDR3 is TGTGCCAGCAGTCAAAATAGCAATCAGCCCCAGCATTTT.

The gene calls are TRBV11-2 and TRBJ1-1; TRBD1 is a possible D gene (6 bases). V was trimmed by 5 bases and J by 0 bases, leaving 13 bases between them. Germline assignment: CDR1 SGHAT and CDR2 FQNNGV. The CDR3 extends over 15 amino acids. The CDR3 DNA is TGTGCCAGCAGCACACTACAGGGATTGAACACTGAAGCTTTCTTT. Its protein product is CASSTLQGLNTEAFF.

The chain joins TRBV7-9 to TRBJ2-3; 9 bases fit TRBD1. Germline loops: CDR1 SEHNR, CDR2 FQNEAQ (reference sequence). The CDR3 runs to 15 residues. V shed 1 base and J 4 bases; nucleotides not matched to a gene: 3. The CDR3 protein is CASSLDRGRADTQYF. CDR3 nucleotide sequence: TGTGCCAGCAGCTTAGACAGGGGGCGAGCAGATACGCAGTATTTT.

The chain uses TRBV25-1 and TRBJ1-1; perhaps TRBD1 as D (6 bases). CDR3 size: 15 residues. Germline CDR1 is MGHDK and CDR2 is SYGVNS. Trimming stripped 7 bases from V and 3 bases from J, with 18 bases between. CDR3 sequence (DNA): TGTGCCAGCAACGAAGGCACAAGGGGGGACACTGAAGCTTTCTTT. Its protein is CASNEGTRGDTEAFF.

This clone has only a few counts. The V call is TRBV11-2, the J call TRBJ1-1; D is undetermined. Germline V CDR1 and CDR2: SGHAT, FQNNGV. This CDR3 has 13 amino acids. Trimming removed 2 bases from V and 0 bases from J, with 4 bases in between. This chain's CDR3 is CASSLSVNTEAFF. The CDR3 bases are TGTGCCAGCAGCTTATCGGTGAACACTGAAGCTTTCTTT.